The present T cell receptor (beta chain) was sequenced within a study of blood T cell repertoires in COVID-19. Living in under 30 US areas, the participants were between about 18 and 100 years of age. In Cohort 3, a recovered donor had either two negative PCRs, clearance, or symptom resolution. In germline, CDR1 is SNHLY, CDR2 FYNNEI. This CDR3 spans 13 amino acids. V was cut by 4 bases and J by 4 bases, with 10 bases left in between. This clone was counted once. Methods used by the authors: By means of reference gene primer amplification, nucleated cell counts were estimated. The repertoire was sequenced with immunoSEQ multiplex PCR; TCRdb's copy has only in-frame clones and lacks some. D and trimming come from the DNA, and the V and J calls and clone size come from that table. The sample includes 310,000 or so clones, 87% seen only once; the top ten take approximately 9%.

The source material was PBMCs or T cells enriched from blood (not recorded which). V and J are TRBV2 and TRBJ1-2; tentatively, D is TRBD1 (5 bases). This clonotype was sampled from a woman aged 18 to 35 who had recovered from COVID-19. The CDR3 DNA is TGTGCCAGCAGTGTTAGGGGCGGCTATGGCTACACCTTC. It specifies CASSVRGGYGYTF.